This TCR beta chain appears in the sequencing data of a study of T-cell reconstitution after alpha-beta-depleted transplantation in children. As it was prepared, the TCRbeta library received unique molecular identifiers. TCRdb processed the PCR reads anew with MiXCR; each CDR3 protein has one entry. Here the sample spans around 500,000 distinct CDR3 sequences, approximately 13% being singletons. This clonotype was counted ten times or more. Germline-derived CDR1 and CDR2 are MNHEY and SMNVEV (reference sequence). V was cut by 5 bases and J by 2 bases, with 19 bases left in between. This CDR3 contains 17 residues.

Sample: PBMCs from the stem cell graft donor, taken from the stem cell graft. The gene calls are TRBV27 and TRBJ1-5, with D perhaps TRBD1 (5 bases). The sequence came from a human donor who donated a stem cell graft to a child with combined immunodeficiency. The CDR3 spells CASSRVLEGQGNQPQHF. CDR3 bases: TGTGCCAGCAGTCGAGTACTAGAGGGGCAAGGCAATCAGCCCCAGCATTTT.